These T cell receptor beta chains were read from a single sample in a study of cytomegalovirus exposure and HLA in healthy donors. TCRdb's table, derived via immunoSEQ multiplex PCR, lists solely in-frame clones and lacks some. Of 150,000 to 200,000 clones in the sample, around 80% were seen once. What was sequenced was PBMCs. Every receptor here comes from a male donor in good health and CMV-seropositive. Each CDR3 is given with its conserved first and last residue. D genes are given only for firm matches. Not every row has a clone size; where given, it reads once, few, many or a size class.

V gene: TRBV27
clone size: NA
J gene: TRBJ2-7
D gene: TRBD2
CDR3 DNA: TGTGCCAGCAGTTTATTCGGACTAGCCGGAGAGCAGTACTTC
CDR3 protein: CASSLFGLAGEQYF

V gene: TRBV15
clone size: NA
J gene: TRBJ1-2
D gene: NA
CDR3 DNA: TGTGCCACCAGCAGAGATAGAATTGGCTACACCTTC
CDR3 protein: CATSRDRIGYTF

V gene: TRBV5-1
clone size: NA
J gene: TRBJ2-5
D gene: NA
CDR3 DNA: TGCGCCAGCAGCCTAGAGCCCGGGGAGACCCAGTACTTC
CDR3 protein: CASSLEPGETQYF

V gene: TRBV10-3
clone size: NA
J gene: TRBJ1-3
D gene: NA
CDR3 DNA: TGTGCCATCAGGGGGCAGGCAGGGCCACAGGGAAACACCATATATTTT
CDR3 protein: CAIRGQAGPQGNTIYF

V gene: TRBV5-1
clone size: NA
J gene: TRBJ2-3
D gene: NA
CDR3 DNA: TGCGCCAGCAGCTCGGACACAACTAGCACAGATACGCAGTATTTT
CDR3 protein: CASSSDTTSTDTQYF

V gene: TRBV27
clone size: few
J gene: TRBJ2-7
D gene: TRBD1
CDR3 DNA: TGTGCCAGCAGTCCGCGGACAGGGGGCGACTCGGGGGAGCAGTACTTC
CDR3 protein: CASSPRTGGDSGEQYF

V gene: TRBV9
clone size: NA
J gene: TRBJ1-2
D gene: NA
CDR3 DNA: TGTGCCAGCAGCGTAGGATGGGGTGGGGTAGGAGGCGACTACACCTTC
CDR3 protein: CASSVGWGGVGGDYTF

V gene: TRBV9
clone size: NA
J gene: TRBJ2-3
D gene: TRBD2
CDR3 DNA: TGTGCCAGCAGCGTATGGAGCGGGAGGAGCACAGATACGCAGTATTTT
CDR3 protein: CASSVWSGRSTDTQYF

V gene: TRBV29-1
clone size: NA
J gene: TRBJ2-7
D gene: TRBD2
CDR3 DNA: TGCAGCGCTGGGACTACCCACTACGAGCAGTACTTC
CDR3 protein: CSAGTTHYEQYF

V gene: TRBV11-1
clone size: NA
J gene: TRBJ2-2
D gene: NA
CDR3 DNA: TGTGCCAGCAGCTTTCACAGGGACACCGGGGAGCTGTTTTTT
CDR3 protein: CASSFHRDTGELFF

V gene: TRBV5-1
clone size: NA
J gene: TRBJ2-1
D gene: NA
CDR3 DNA: TGCGCCAGCAGCTTGGCAGGATACTCCAACGCTGAGCAGTTCTTC
CDR3 protein: CASSLAGYSNAEQFF

V gene: TRBV19
clone size: NA
J gene: TRBJ1-3
D gene: NA
CDR3 DNA: TGTGCCAGTAGTATCTTAGGGGGTGGAAACACCATATATTTT
CDR3 protein: CASSILGGGNTIYF

V gene: TRBV5-1
clone size: NA
J gene: TRBJ2-1
D gene: TRBD2
CDR3 DNA: TGCGCCAGCAGCTTTTTGCGGGGGACGCCTCAAGGGCAGTTCTTC
CDR3 protein: CASSFLRGTPQGQFF

V gene: TRBV5-4
clone size: NA
J gene: TRBJ2-3
D gene: TRBD2
CDR3 DNA: TGTGCCAGCAGCCCACGGGGGACTAGCGGGACCTGGGCAGATACGCAGTATTTT
CDR3 protein: CASSPRGTSGTWADTQYF

V gene: TRBV27
clone size: NA
J gene: TRBJ1-4
D gene: TRBD1
CDR3 DNA: TGTGCCAGCAGTTGGGCCGGGACAGGGAACCTGCGAAAACTGTTTTTT
CDR3 protein: CASSWAGTGNLRKLFF

V gene: TRBV7-9
clone size: once
J gene: TRBJ2-2
D gene: TRBD1
CDR3 DNA: TGTGCCAGCAGCTCACCGACAGGGTCCGGGGAGCTGTTTTTT
CDR3 protein: CASSSPTGSGELFF

V gene: TRBV30
clone size: NA
J gene: TRBJ2-3
D gene: TRBD2
CDR3 DNA: TGTGCCTGGAGTAGCTGGACTAGCGGGAGCACAGATACGCAGTATTTT
CDR3 protein: CAWSSWTSGSTDTQYF

V gene: TRBV9
clone size: NA
J gene: TRBJ2-3
D gene: NA
CDR3 DNA: TGTGCCAGCAGTCTAAGCATTACTAGCACAGATACGCAGTATTTT
CDR3 protein: CASSLSITSTDTQYF

V gene: TRBV2
clone size: NA
J gene: TRBJ1-2
D gene: TRBD1
CDR3 DNA: TGTGCCAGCAGGAGGACAGGGAACTATGGCTACACCTTC
CDR3 protein: CASRRTGNYGYTF

V gene: TRBV4-1
clone size: NA
J gene: TRBJ1-2
D gene: NA
CDR3 DNA: TGCGCCAGCAGCCAACTAACAGGGTCGGCCTATGGCTACACCTTC
CDR3 protein: CASSQLTGSAYGYTF

V gene: TRBV7-2
clone size: NA
J gene: TRBJ2-2
D gene: TRBD1
CDR3 DNA: TGTGCCAGCAGCTTAGGGGTGGGGGGACAGGGACGCCGGACCGGGGAGCTGTTTTTT
CDR3 protein: CASSLGVGGQGRRTGELFF

V gene: TRBV6-6
clone size: once
J gene: TRBJ2-2
D gene: NA
CDR3 DNA: TGTGCCAGTCTCAAGCCAGCGCGTAACACCGGGGAGCTGTTTTTT
CDR3 protein: CASLKPARNTGELFF

V gene: TRBV30
clone size: once
J gene: TRBJ1-1
D gene: TRBD1
CDR3 DNA: TGTGCCTGGAGTGTACCGGGACAGGGGGGTACTGAAGCTTTCTTT
CDR3 protein: CAWSVPGQGGTEAFF

V gene: TRBV7-9
clone size: NA
J gene: TRBJ2-7
D gene: NA
CDR3 DNA: TGTGCCAGCAGCCGCGCCGGGAGCTCCTACGAGCAGTACTTC
CDR3 protein: CASSRAGSSYEQYF

V gene: TRBV25-1
clone size: NA
J gene: TRBJ2-1
D gene: TRBD2
CDR3 DNA: TGTGCCAGCAGAGCGGGAGTGCAGTTCTTC
CDR3 protein: CASRAGVQFF

V gene: TRBV7-9
clone size: NA
J gene: TRBJ2-7
D gene: NA
CDR3 DNA: TGTGCCAGCAGCTTTCGGGAATCCTACGAGCAGTACTTC
CDR3 protein: CASSFRESYEQYF

V gene: TRBV27
clone size: NA
J gene: TRBJ1-4
D gene: NA
CDR3 DNA: TGTGCCAGCAGTACGGGAGGAAAACTGTTTTTT
CDR3 protein: CASSTGGKLFF

V gene: TRBV7-2
clone size: NA
J gene: TRBJ2-1
D gene: NA
CDR3 DNA: TGTGCCAGCAGCCTCCGGAGGGGCTCCTACAATGAGCAGTTCTTC
CDR3 protein: CASSLRRGSYNEQFF

V gene: TRBV7-2
clone size: NA
J gene: TRBJ2-5
D gene: NA
CDR3 DNA: TGTGCCAGCAGCTTCGTCTCCCTCCAAGAGACCCAGTACTTC
CDR3 protein: CASSFVSLQETQYF

V gene: TRBV11-3
clone size: NA
J gene: TRBJ2-1
D gene: TRBD2
CDR3 DNA: TGTGCCAGCAGCTTAGTTTCCGGACTAGCGGGAGACGTTGAGCAGTTCTTC
CDR3 protein: CASSLVSGLAGDVEQFF

V gene: TRBV7-9
clone size: NA
J gene: TRBJ2-7
D gene: TRBD2
CDR3 DNA: TGTTCCAGCAGCTTAGGGCTAGCGGGGACCTACGAGCAGTACTTC
CDR3 protein: CSSSLGLAGTYEQYF

V gene: TRBV5-1
clone size: NA
J gene: TRBJ2-4
D gene: NA
CDR3 DNA: TGCGCCAGCAGCCTAGGCGGGTTAGCCAAAAACATTCAGTACTTC
CDR3 protein: CASSLGGLAKNIQYF

V gene: TRBV5-1
clone size: NA
J gene: TRBJ2-7
D gene: NA
CDR3 DNA: TGCGCCAGCAGCTTGGGACATACCAGCTCCTACGAGCAGTACTTC
CDR3 protein: CASSLGHTSSYEQYF

V gene: TRBV5-4
clone size: NA
J gene: TRBJ2-7
D gene: NA
CDR3 DNA: TGTGCCAGCGAACCTAGGCCAGCGAGCTCCTACGAGCAGTACTTC
CDR3 protein: CASEPRPASSYEQYF

V gene: TRBV14
clone size: NA
J gene: TRBJ2-1
D gene: NA
CDR3 DNA: TGTGCCAGCAGCCAAGTAAAAGGGGGTCGGGGTGAGCAGTTCTTC
CDR3 protein: CASSQVKGGRGEQFF

V gene: TRBV7-9
clone size: NA
J gene: TRBJ2-7
D gene: NA
CDR3 DNA: TGTGCAAGCAGCCGCCCAGGGGCTAGCGGCTCCTACGAGCAGTACTTC
CDR3 protein: CASSRPGASGSYEQYF

V gene: TRBV5-1
clone size: once
J gene: TRBJ2-1
D gene: NA
CDR3 DNA: TGCGCCAGCAGCTTAGGGGCTACGCGGAATGAGCAGTTCTTC
CDR3 protein: CASSLGATRNEQFF

V gene: TRBV18
clone size: NA
J gene: TRBJ1-6
D gene: NA
CDR3 DNA: TGTGCCAGCTCACGTCAGGGGCTAGATTCACCCCTCCACTTT
CDR3 protein: CASSRQGLDSPLHF

V gene: TRBV5-1
clone size: NA
J gene: TRBJ1-1
D gene: NA
CDR3 DNA: TGCGCCAGCAGCTTGGTGGGGCAGGGGCGGACTGAAGCTTTCTTT
CDR3 protein: CASSLVGQGRTEAFF

V gene: TRBV28
clone size: once
J gene: TRBJ2-3
D gene: NA
CDR3 DNA: TGTGCCGGCCAGGTTCCGGGACAACCAACAGATACGCAGTATTTT
CDR3 protein: CAGQVPGQPTDTQYF

V gene: TRBV27
clone size: NA
J gene: TRBJ2-5
D gene: TRBD2
CDR3 DNA: TGTGCCAGCAGTCCCCGGGGGGTAGCGGGAAGGGGGGAGACCCAGTACTTC
CDR3 protein: CASSPRGVAGRGETQYF

V gene: TRBV19
clone size: NA
J gene: TRBJ2-7
D gene: TRBD2
CDR3 DNA: TGTGCCAGTAGTATCGACGCGGGGGTCAGCGCCGAGGGTCGCTACGAGCAGTACTTC
CDR3 protein: CASSIDAGVSAEGRYEQYF

V gene: TRBV29-1
clone size: NA
J gene: TRBJ1-1
D gene: NA
CDR3 DNA: TGCAGCGCCTTAAACTACCCGACGAACACTGAAGCTTTCTTT
CDR3 protein: CSALNYPTNTEAFF

V gene: TRBV19
clone size: NA
J gene: TRBJ2-7
D gene: TRBD2
CDR3 DNA: TGTGCCAGTACCATGGGAGGGTTCCACGAGCAGTACTTC
CDR3 protein: CASTMGGFHEQYF

V gene: TRBV12-5
clone size: NA
J gene: TRBJ2-7
D gene: NA
CDR3 DNA: TGTGCTAGTGGTTTGACTCTGGGGGGAGGGGGTTACGAGCAGTACTTC
CDR3 protein: CASGLTLGGGGYEQYF

V gene: TRBV6-5
clone size: once
J gene: TRBJ1-3
D gene: TRBD1
CDR3 DNA: TGTGCCAGCAGGACAGGGGTTACCATATATTTT
CDR3 protein: CASRTGVTIYF